This T cell receptor beta chain was obtained from a study of response to subunit inactivated influenza vaccine. General study results and limits: Authors suggested that a seasonal influenza vaccination recruits few new T cells each time.

Germline V CDR1 and CDR2: MNHEY, SVGAGI. V was shortened by 0 bases and J by 2 bases, with 12 bases between the two germline ends. The CDR3 runs to 16 residues. TCRdb itself ran the RT-PCR reads through MiXCR, one entry per CDR3 protein. The repertoire has hundreds of thousands of distinct CDR3 sequences, over 11% of them found once; the top ten carry less than 9%. A note on this clonotype: Its antigen is unknown.

The rearrangement uses TRBV6-5 and TRBJ2-3; no definite D call. The receptor was isolated from a man in his fifties who received an inactivated influenza vaccine. This specimen consisted of PBMCs from blood, obtained less than 15 days before vaccination. CDR3 in amino acids: CASSYSMGSLTDTQYF. The CDR3 DNA sequence: TGTGCCAGCAGTTACTCGATGGGGTCCCTCACAGATACGCAGTATTTT.